This entry is about one T cell receptor beta chain. Its target is unknown. Here immunoSEQ multiplex PCR was the method, and the copy in TCRdb shows in-frame clones only, minus some. Here the sample spans about 89,000 clones, 86% being singletons. The entry originates in a study of T cell repertoires and HLA-DP antigens. Trimming cost V 8 bases and J 5 bases, with 18 bases left between them. CDR3 size: 13 residues. Per the germline V gene, CDR1 is GTSNPN and CDR2 is SVGIG (reference sequence). This TCR was recovered from a man aged 50 to 59 in good health and CMV-seronegative. The genes are TRBV30 and TRBJ2-5; D is ambiguous. Sequencing was done on a sample of CD4+ T cells from PBMCs. This CDR3 reads CAADSTGQETQYF. The CDR3 coding sequence is TGTGCCGCCGATTCCACCGGGCAGGAGACCCAGTACTTC.